One and the same sample provided the 20 T cell receptor beta chains below, sequenced in a study of OX40 agonist ivuxolimab in advanced cancers. Libraries were prepared by immunoSEQ multiplex PCR; TCRdb keeps only in-frame clonotypes and omits some of them. The table shows tens of thousands of clones, with approximately 90% occurring only once. The specimen comprised CD4+ or CD8+ T cells sorted from blood, sampled in a trial of the OX40 agonist ivuxolimab. These receptors originate from an adult with an advanced solid tumor such as melanoma, head and neck, liver or kidney cancer.

This rearrangement joins TRBV28 to TRBJ2-7; D uncertain. CDR1 and CDR2 (germline): MDHEN, SYDVKM. V was clipped by 2 bases and J by 7 bases, with 9 bases between them. The length of the CDR3 is 12 residues. CDR3 protein: CASSLASREQYF. DNA of the CDR3: TGTGCCAGCAGTTTAGCTAGTCGGGAGCAGTACTTC.

The chain couples TRBV28 to TRBJ1-6; D unresolved. The CDR3 spans 14 residues. From germline, CDR1 is MDHEN and CDR2 SYDVKM. The ends were cut back, 7 bases at V and 0 bases at J, with 7 bases in the middle. As DNA, the CDR3 is TGTGCCAGCATCCAGAGCTCCTATAATTCACCCCTCCACTTT. It codes for CASIQSSYNSPLHF.

The V gene is TRBV2, the J gene TRBJ2-7; a possible D gene is TRBD2 (5 bases). The length of the CDR3 is 13 residues. The germline gives CDR1 SNHLY, CDR2 FYNNEI. Trimming shortened V by 6 bases and J by 1 base, and 10 bases separated the two germline ends. CDR3 sequence: CASRRALSYEQYF. In nucleotides, the CDR3 is TGTGCCAGCAGGAGGGCCTTATCCTACGAGCAGTACTTC. Looking up the rest from reference TRBV2 and TRBJ2-7 gives the full variable domain: EPEVTQTPSHQVTQMGQEVILRCVPISNHLYFYWYRQILGQKVEFLVSFYNNEISEKSEIFDDQFSVERPDGSNFTLKIRSTKLEDSAMYFCASRRALSYEQYFGPGTRLTVT.

This chain joins TRBV5-1 and TRBJ1-6, with unresolved D. V was cut by 1 base and J by 4 bases, with 6 bases left in between. CDR3 length equals 14 residues. Germline V gives CDR1 SGHRS, CDR2 YFSETQ. Here the CDR3 reads CASSLNLYNSPLHF. For the CDR3, the DNA is TGCGCCAGCAGCTTGAACTTGTATAATTCACCCCTCCACTTT.

This chain links TRBV7-2 with TRBJ1-1; the match to TRBD1 covers 8 bases. The V gene's germline CDR1 is SGHTA and CDR2 FQGNSA. Trimming at V came to 4 bases and at J to 10 bases, leaving 8 bases not matched to a gene. The CDR3 sequence is 13 residues long. CDR3 coding DNA: TGTGCCAGCAGCTCAAGACAGGGGCGGGGAGCTTTCTTT. It is translated as CASSSRQGRGAFF.

J is TRBJ2-5 and V is TRBV11-2, with 7 bases identical to TRBD2. Germline V gives CDR1 SGHAT, CDR2 FQNNGV. CDR3 length: 17 residues. Trimming took 0 bases from V and 6 from J; bases not matched to a gene: 13. CDR3 DNA sequence: TGTGCCAGCAGCTTAGACCTACCGGGACTACCTATCCAGACCCAGTACTTC. It codes for CASSLDLPGLPIQTQYF.

The rearrangement joins TRBV29-1 to TRBJ1-2, with 9 bases fitting TRBD1. From germline, CDR1 is SQVTM and CDR2 ANQGSEA. Trimming cost V 4 bases and J 3 bases; bases outside gene matches: 3. CDR3 size: 13 residues. CDR3 nucleotides: TGCAGCGTTGGGGACAGGGACGACTATGGCTACACCTTC. Translation: CSVGDRDDYGYTF. Variable domain in full (rest from reference TRBV29-1 and TRBJ1-2): SAVISQKPSRDICQRGTSLTIQCQVDSQVTMMFWYRQQPGQSLTLIATANQGSEATYESGFVIDKFPISRPNLTFSTLTVSNMSPEDSSIYLCSVGDRDDYGYTFGSGTRLTVV.

J is TRBJ1-4 and V is TRBV4-2; D gene ambiguous. This CDR3 is built from 16 residues. Between the trimmed V and J ends, which lost 4 bases and 2 bases, there was a span of 14 bases. CDR1 LGHNA and CDR2 YNFKEQ come from the germline V gene. The DNA of the CDR3 is TGTGCCAGCAGCCCAAGGGAGGGATTCACTAATGAAAAACTGTTTTTT. Translating it yields CASSPREGFTNEKLFF.

The chain employs TRBV5-1 and TRBJ2-5; TRBD2 matches 8 bases. Trimming cost V 4 bases and J 5 bases; bases outside gene matches: 16. Per germline, CDR1 SGHRS and CDR2 YFSETQ. CDR3 length: 17 amino acids. The chain's CDR3 is CASSRSFGTRLGETQYF. The CDR3 coding sequence is TGCGCCAGCAGCAGGTCATTTGGGACTAGGCTTGGGGAGACCCAGTACTTC. Combining the CDR3 with reference TRBV5-1 and TRBJ2-5 gives the whole variable domain KAGVTQTPRYLIKTRGQQVTLSCSPISGHRSVSWYQQTPGQGLQFLFEYFSETQRNKGNFPGRFSGRQFSNSRSEMNVSTLELGDSALYLCASSRSFGTRLGETQYFGPGTRLLVL.

The CDR3 here is CASSLQGFRQPQHF. The CDR3 DNA reads TGTGCCAGCAGCTTGCAGGGGTTCCGGCAGCCCCAGCATTTT. The chain joins TRBV5-7 to TRBJ1-5; D is possibly TRBD1 (6 bases). TRBV5-7 is recorded as an ORF, its role being uncertain. Trimming stripped 1 base from V and 7 bases from J, with 12 bases between. CDR3 size: 14 residues.

This clone was counted between two and nine times. V is TRBV6-1 and J is TRBJ1-4; 8 bases fit TRBD1. The V gene end was trimmed by 7 bases and the J gene end by 6 bases; junction bases not matched to a gene: 7. The CDR3 consists of 14 residues. Per the germline V gene, CDR1 is MNHNS and CDR2 is SASEGT. CDR3 sequence: CASTRTGRDEKLFF. In DNA form, the CDR3 reads TGTGCCAGCACGCGGACAGGGAGGGATGAAAAACTGTTTTTT.

This chain joins TRBV7-3 and TRBJ2-1; TRBD1 might be the D (5 bases). CDR3 length equals 13 residues. With 2 bases removed from V and 9 bases from J, the gap between germline ends came to 11 bases. Germline CDR1 reads SGHTA; CDR2 reads FQGTGA. CDR3 coding DNA: TGTGCCAGCAGCTTATTACAGGCCGGTGAGCAGTTCTTC. Its protein product is CASSLLQAGEQFF.

The chain uses TRBV2 and TRBJ1-4; D not certain. V was clipped by 7 bases and J by 5 bases, with 11 bases between them. The CDR3 has 13 residues. Germline V lookup: CDR1 SNHLY, CDR2 FYNNEI. CDR3 protein: CASTGGVNEKLFF. Here the CDR3 DNA reads TGTGCCAGCACCGGTGGGGTAAATGAAAAACTGTTTTTT.

The rearrangement joins TRBV6-6 to TRBJ2-7; 10 bases line up with TRBD1. The CDR3 sequence is 14 residues long. Losses at the gene ends were 4 bases for V and 4 bases for J; bases not matched to a gene: 4. In germline, CDR1 is MNHNY, CDR2 SVGAGI (reference sequence). This chain's CDR3 is CASSSRTGGYEQYF. As DNA, the CDR3 is TGTGCCAGCAGTTCAAGGACAGGGGGGTACGAGCAGTACTTC.

A few counts support this clone. V usage is TRBV4-1 and J usage is TRBJ1-2; TRBD1 is a possible D gene (5 bases). CDR1 MGHRA and CDR2 YSYEKL come from the germline V gene. The CDR3 extends over 16 amino acids. V lost 1 base and J 1 base, leaving 13 bases between the germline ends. The CDR3 region has the DNA TGCGCCAGCAGCCAAGGACGAGGGGTCTTTAACTATGGCTACACCTTC. It translates to CASSQGRGVFNYGYTF.

The gene calls are TRBV29-1 and TRBJ2-5; the D call may be TRBD1 or TRBD2 (7 bases each). The CDR3 sequence is 12 residues long. Trimming removed 5 bases at V and 7 bases at J, with 14 bases between. Per the germline V gene, CDR1 is SQVTM and CDR2 is ANQGSEA. CDR3 protein: CSVQTGRGTQYF. Written as DNA, the CDR3 is TGCAGCGTTCAGACAGGGAGGGGGACCCAGTACTTC.

This chain connects TRBV30 to TRBJ2-7; D is possibly TRBD1 (6 bases). This CDR3 spans 13 amino acids. Germline lookup yields CDR1 GTSNPN and CDR2 SVGIG (reference sequence). The V gene lost 5 bases and the J gene lost 4 bases, with 15 bases spanning the gap. CDR3 residues: CAWGGGQIYEQYF. Written as DNA, the CDR3 is TGTGCCTGGGGGGGCGGGCAGATTTACGAGCAGTACTTC.

The V call is TRBV4-1, the J call TRBJ1-5; no reliable D call. This CDR3 has 12 residues. Trimming pared 1 base from V and 6 bases from J, leaving 4 bases between. Germline V gene sequence: CDR1 MGHRA, CDR2 YSYEKL. The CDR3 DNA follows: TGCGCCAGCAGCCAAGGAGGTCAGCCCCAGCATTTT. Its protein product is CASSQGGQPQHF.

CDR3 sequence (DNA): TGCAGCGTTGACGGAGCCAATCAGCCCCAGCATTTT. This sequence encodes CSVDGANQPQHF. The V and J genes are TRBV29-1 and TRBJ1-5; no clear D. This CDR3 spans 12 amino acids. V was pared by 3 bases and J by 3 bases, with 6 bases between. CDR1 SQVTM and CDR2 ANQGSEA come from the germline V gene.

The V and J genes are TRBV6-1 and TRBJ2-5; 8 nucleotides agree with TRBD1. The CDR3 extends over 14 amino acids. Germline loops: CDR1 MNHNS, CDR2 SASEGT. The V gene end was trimmed by 5 bases and the J gene end by 3 bases; junction bases not matched to a gene: 5. The CDR3 spells CASSWTGLKETQYF. The CDR3 DNA is TGTGCCAGCAGTTGGACAGGGTTGAAAGAGACCCAGTACTTC.